The 2 T cell receptor beta chains in this list originate from one sample, sequenced in a study of T-cell reconstitution after alpha-beta-depleted transplantation in children. Findings of the study overall: T-cell numbers and diversity one year post-transplant derived largely from freshly generated T cells.

No antigen has been assigned to these receptors. A library of TCRbeta sequences, prepared with unique molecular identifiers, was generated. TCRdb used MiXCR to reprocess the PCR reads, holding one entry per CDR3 protein. The sample has some 300,000 distinct CDR3 sequences, nearly 8% seen once. Sequencing used peripheral blood, obtained 360 days after TCRalphabeta/CD19-depleted stem cell transplant. The receptors were sampled from a female patient aged 2-9 years who had a stem cell transplant for Fanconi anemia, so the T cells may come from the graft donor.

This clonotype was counted ten times or more. V is TRBV10-2 and J is TRBJ1-5, with D unresolved. CDR3 length equals 14 residues. The ends were cut back, 4 bases at V and 3 bases at J, with 10 bases in the middle. Germline V gene lookup returns CDR1 WSHSY and CDR2 SAAADI. The CDR3 loop reads CASSVVLNNQPQHF. In DNA, the CDR3 is TGCGCCAGCAGTGTGGTATTAAACAATCAGCCCCAGCATTTT.

There are many counts of this clonotype. This rearrangement joins TRBV5-6 to TRBJ1-1; 12 bases match TRBD1. The CDR3 has 17 amino acids. CDR1 and CDR2 (germline): SGHDT, YYEEEE. J gave up 4 bases and V 6 bases, and 13 bases lay outside the gene matches. CDR3 DNA sequence: TGTGCCAGCATCTACTTACCGGGACAGGGGGCGGGCACTGAAGCTTTCTTT. Its translation: CASIYLPGQGAGTEAFF.